This record concerns one TCR beta chain sequence. Multiplex touch-down PCR amplified TRB using TRB-A and TRB-B pools in one tube. Each CDR3 protein gets one entry in TCRdb, which reprocessed the multiplex PCR reads and gives no DNA. Recorded here are under 9,000 distinct CDR3 sequences; the top ten clones represent roughly 6%. The entry originates in a study of T cell clusters in autoimmune cytopenias. The CDR3 is 18 amino acids. The V gene's germline CDR1 is LNHDA and CDR2 SQIVND (reference sequence). Each sample's input was 250 ng genomic DNA, 30,000 to 45,000 genome equivalents. The chain has TRBV19 and TRBJ1-2; TCRdb calls TRBD1, which cannot be checked without DNA. Sequencing was performed on peripheral blood. This clonotype was obtained from a human donor with an autoimmune cytopenia or autoimmune hepatitis (not recorded which). Here the CDR3 reads CASSILGGYIMEDYGYTF.